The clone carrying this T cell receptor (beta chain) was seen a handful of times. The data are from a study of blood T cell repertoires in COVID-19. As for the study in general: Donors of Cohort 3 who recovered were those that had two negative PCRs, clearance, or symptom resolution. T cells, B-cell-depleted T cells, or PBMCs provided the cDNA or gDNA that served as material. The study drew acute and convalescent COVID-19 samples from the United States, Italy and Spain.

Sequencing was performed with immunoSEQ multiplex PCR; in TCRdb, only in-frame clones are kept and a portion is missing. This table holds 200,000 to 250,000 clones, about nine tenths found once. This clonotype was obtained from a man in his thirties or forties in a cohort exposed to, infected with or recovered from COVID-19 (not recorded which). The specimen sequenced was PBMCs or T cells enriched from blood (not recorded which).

The CDR3 DNA sequence: TGTGCCAGCACCCCCCGGGGAGCGGGAGGGGGCTACGAGCAGTACTTC. It encodes CASTPRGAGGGYEQYF. V usage is TRBV7-2 and J usage is TRBJ2-7, with TRBD2 identical over 10 bases. Germline trimming cut 7 bases from V and 3 bases from J; bases unmatched to any gene: 12. Germline CDR1 is SGHTA and CDR2 is FQGNSA. This CDR3 region has 16 residues. Full variable domain (outside the CDR3, taken from reference TRBV7-2 and TRBJ2-7): GAGVSQSPSNKVTEKGKDVELRCDPISGHTALYWYRQSLGQGLEFLIYFQGNSAPDKSGLPSDRFSAERTGGSVSTLTIQRTQQEDSAVYLCASTPRGAGGGYEQYFGPGTRLTVT.